The 24 T cell receptor beta chains below all came from one sample that was sequenced in a study of T cell changes during pregnancy in multiple sclerosis. Profiling relied on immunoSEQ multiplex PCR, and the TCRdb table lists in-frame clones only, not all of them. The data show around 110,000 clones, with more than 85% seen just once and about 1.5% held by the top ten. The sequences come from peripheral blood, collected in the third trimester of pregnancy. The receptors stem from a female donor with multiple sclerosis, enrolled in a pregnancy study.

The chain couples TRBV27 to TRBJ1-3, with 7 positions matching TRBD1. J was trimmed by 4 bases and V by 5 bases; bases with no gene match: 8. CDR1 is MNHEY and CDR2 is SMNVEV in the germline V gene (reference sequence). This CDR3 spans 15 amino acids. The CDR3 DNA is TGTGCCAGCAGTCCTGACAGGGAATCAGGAAACACCATATATTTT. Amino acids: CASSPDRESGNTIYF.

The rearrangement uses TRBV5-6 and TRBJ1-2; 9 positions agree with TRBD1. CDR3 size: 14 residues. The ends lost 6 bases at V and 6 bases at J; junction bases unmatched: 9. Germline values: CDR1 SGHDT, CDR2 YYEEEE. CDR3 region: CASTYKGQGDGYTF. CDR3 in DNA: TGTGCCAGCACCTATAAGGGACAGGGTGATGGCTACACCTTC.

The chain employs TRBV19 and TRBJ2-1; perhaps TRBD2 as D (6 bases). The germline V gene has CDR1 LNHDA and CDR2 SQIVND (reference sequence). The V end lost 5 bases, the J end lost 4 bases, and 15 bases lay between the germline ends. The CDR3 covers 15 residues. Here the CDR3 DNA reads TGTGCCAGTAGTGAAGGTAGCGGCCTTTACAATGAGCAGTTCTTC. Translating gives CASSEGSGLYNEQFF.

The rearrangement links TRBV5-6 to TRBJ1-2; TRBD1 is a possible D gene (6 bases). The germline gives CDR1 SGHDT, CDR2 YYEEEE. CDR3 length equals 15 residues. V was pared by 3 bases and J by 1 base, with 13 bases between. CDR3 coding DNA: TGTGCCAGCAGCTCCCGGGACAACCTTAACTATGGCTACACCTTC. This codes for CASSSRDNLNYGYTF.

This clone was seen only once. The J gene is TRBJ2-3, the V gene TRBV29-1; a weak D match, TRBD1 (6 bases). Germline CDR1 reads SQVTM; CDR2 reads ANQGSEA. Trimming removed 7 bases from V and 4 bases from J, with 9 bases in between. The CDR3 has 11 amino acids. The chain's CDR3 is CSAGQPDTQYF. In DNA form, the CDR3 reads TGCAGCGCCGGACAGCCAGATACGCAGTATTTT.

The J gene is TRBJ2-2, the V gene TRBV6-5; 8 bases match TRBD1. The junction had 5 bases not matched to a gene; V was cut back by 0 bases and J by 5 bases. CDR1 MNHEY and CDR2 SVGAGI come from the germline V gene. This CDR3 region has 16 residues. In nucleotides, the CDR3 is TGTGCCAGCAGTTACTCAGGGGGACAGGTGACCGGGGAGCTGTTTTTT. Protein: CASSYSGGQVTGELFF.

This clone was counted a single time. The chain has TRBV6-1 and TRBJ1-6; D unresolved. Germline V CDR1 and CDR2: MNHNS, SASEGT. The CDR3 loop spans 14 amino acids. V was trimmed by 4 bases and J by 7 bases, leaving 11 bases between them. This chain's CDR3 is CASSGTGSNSPLHF. Here the CDR3 DNA reads TGTGCCAGCAGTGGAACGGGATCAAATTCACCCCTCCACTTT.

The chain links TRBV2 to TRBJ1-4, with TRBD1 identical over 8 bases. Germline-derived CDR1 and CDR2 are SNHLY and FYNNEI. This CDR3 is 15 amino acids long. The J segment lost 8 bases and the V segment lost 3 bases, leaving 8 bases of the junction unmatched. The CDR3 reads CASSDQGALGEKLFF. The CDR3 DNA reads as TGTGCCAGCAGTGACCAGGGGGCACTTGGAGAAAAACTGTTTTTT.

CDR3 sequence (DNA): TGTGCCAGCCCTGGACGGAGCGGGGGAGACACTGAAGCTTTCTTT. Residues: CASPGRSGGDTEAFF. The chain joins TRBV6-1 to TRBJ1-1, with D possibly being TRBD1 (5 bases). V lost 8 bases, J lost 3 bases, and 19 bases lay in between. The CDR3 loop spans 15 amino acids. Germline values: CDR1 MNHNS, CDR2 SASEGT.

This chain links TRBV7-9 with TRBJ1-1, with D perhaps TRBD1 (5 bases). V was cut by 2 bases and J by 4 bases, with 14 bases left in between. The CDR3 has 15 amino acids. Germline CDR1 reads SEHNR; CDR2 reads FQNEAQ (reference sequence). CDR3 in DNA: TGTGCCAGCAGCTTACCCAGGGCGCGGGGCACTGAAGCTTTCTTT. Translation: CASSLPRARGTEAFF. Full variable domain (outside the CDR3, taken from reference TRBV7-9 and TRBJ1-1): DTGVSQNPRHKITKRGQNVTFRCDPISEHNRLYWYRQTLGQGPEFLTYFQNEAQLEKSRLLSDRFSAERPKGSFSTLEIQRTEQGDSAMYLCASSLPRARGTEAFFGQGTRLTVV.

This sequence joins TRBV9 and TRBJ2-3; perhaps TRBD2 as D (6 bases). The V end lost 3 bases, the J end lost 2 bases, and 10 bases lay between the germline ends. There are 14 residues in the CDR3. CDR1 SGDLS and CDR2 YYNGEE come from the germline V gene. In nucleotides, the CDR3 is TGTGCCAGCAGCGCCCAGGACTACACAGATACGCAGTATTTT. Translating gives CASSAQDYTDTQYF.

This rearrangement joins TRBV20-1 to TRBJ2-4; weak D call: TRBD2 (5 bases). V lost 3 bases and J lost 12, with 12 bases in between. CDR1 is DFQATT, CDR2 SNEGSKA, per germline (reference sequence). CDR3 size: 11 residues. CDR3 sequence (DNA): TGCAGTGCTAGTCTCACGGGAACTCAGTACTTC. It encodes CSASLTGTQYF.

This rearrangement joins TRBV27 to TRBJ2-1; TRBD2 might be the D (5 bases). Trimming cost V 6 bases and J 0 bases, with 12 bases left between them. The CDR3 loop spans 15 amino acids. Looked up from germline, CDR1 is MNHEY and CDR2 is SMNVEV (reference sequence). CDR3 loop: CASRPEASSYNEQFF. The DNA for the CDR3 is TGTGCCAGCAGGCCGGAGGCTAGCTCCTACAATGAGCAGTTCTTC.

The chain has TRBV19 and TRBJ1-1, with a weak D call TRBD1 (6 bases). This CDR3 spans 14 amino acids. The V gene lost 8 bases and the J gene lost 0 bases, with 13 bases spanning the gap. Germline-derived CDR1 and CDR2 are LNHDA and SQIVND (reference sequence). CDR3 residues: CASWDTGVNTEAFF. The CDR3 nucleotides are TGTGCCAGTTGGGACACGGGTGTGAACACTGAAGCTTTCTTT. Using reference TRBV19 and TRBJ1-1 for the parts outside the CDR3, the full variable domain is DGGITQSPKYLFRKEGQNVTLSCEQNLNHDAMYWYRQDPGQGLRLIYYSQIVNDFQKGDIAEGYSVSREKKESFPLTVTSAQKNPTAFYLCASWDTGVNTEAFFGQGTRLTVV.

The chain is built from TRBV5-3 and TRBJ1-6; D might be TRBD1 (6 bases). TRBV5-3 is an ORF, with its function uncertain. The CDR3 has 14 amino acids. Here the CDR3 DNA reads TGTGTCGTTGGTAACAGGGAGGGAAATTCACCCCTCCACTTT. Translation: CVVGNREGNSPLHF.

The gene calls are TRBV10-3 and TRBJ1-1, with TRBD1 matching 8 bases. V was pared by 10 bases and J by 0 bases, with 4 bases of the junction left unmatched. The CDR3 has 13 residues. Germline V gives CDR1 ENHRY, CDR2 SYGVKD. Here the CDR3 DNA reads TGTGCCACCGGACAGGGTTTGAACACTGAAGCTTTCTTT. Residues: CATGQGLNTEAFF.

The chain carries TRBV5-4 and TRBJ1-2; 9 bases agree with TRBD1. CDR1 is SGHNT and CDR2 is YYREEE in the germline V gene (reference sequence). V lost 0 bases to trimming and J lost 8 bases; unmatched junction nucleotides: 11. The length of the CDR3 is 16 residues. The CDR3 spells CASSLGGFRTGAGYTF. In nucleotides, the CDR3 is TGTGCCAGCAGCTTGGGGGGTTTCCGGACAGGGGCCGGCTACACCTTC. The full variable domain, with the rest looked up from reference TRBV5-4 and TRBJ1-2, is ETGVTQSPTHLIKTRGQQVTLRCSSQSGHNTVSWYQQALGQGPQFIFQYYREEENGRGNFPPRFSGLQFPNYSSELNVNALELDDSALYLCASSLGGFRTGAGYTFGSGTRLTVV.

This chain links TRBV7-9 with TRBJ2-2; the D gene is possibly TRBD2 (6 bases). The germline V and J ends were trimmed by 8 bases and 1 base, with 17 bases remaining between them. The CDR3 totals 16 residues. The germline V gene encodes CDR1 SEHNR and CDR2 FQNEAQ (reference sequence). Here the CDR3 reads CASSLPGTLNTGELFF. As DNA, the CDR3 is TGTGCCAGCTCCCTACCCGGGACTTTGAACACCGGGGAGCTGTTTTTT.

V and J are TRBV11-2 and TRBJ1-2; the D gene is possibly TRBD1 (5 bases). The length of the CDR3 is 14 residues. V was pared by 3 bases and J by 4 bases, with 12 bases between. Per germline, CDR1 SGHAT and CDR2 FQNNGV. The CDR3 loop reads CASSFDSTFYGYTF. CDR3 bases: TGTGCCAGCAGCTTTGACAGTACATTCTATGGCTACACCTTC.

This clone was seen only a few times. This chain links TRBV5-6 with TRBJ1-5; TRBD1 aligns across 8 bases. V was pared by 4 bases and J by 7 bases, with 4 bases of the junction left unmatched. Germline-derived CDR1 and CDR2 are SGHDT and YYEEEE. The CDR3 covers 13 residues. CDR3 bases: TGTGCCAGCAGCGGACAGGGTCGGCAGCCCCAGCATTTT. Amino acids: CASSGQGRQPQHF.

The chain is built from TRBV14 and TRBJ2-1, with 11 bases lining up with TRBD2. Trimming removed 4 bases from V and 8 bases from J; junction bases left unmatched: 10. CDR1 is SGHDN and CDR2 is FVKESK in the germline V gene. This CDR3 is built from 16 residues. The CDR3 here is CASSPRTSGPFDEQFF. The CDR3 bases are TGTGCCAGCAGCCCTCGGACTAGCGGGCCCTTTGATGAGCAGTTCTTC.

The chain is built from TRBV7-6 and TRBJ2-2; 9 bases agree with TRBD2. The CDR3 is made up of 16 amino acids. J lost 1 base, V lost 3 bases, and 3 bases had no gene match. CDR1 and CDR2 (germline): SGHVS, FNYEAQ. CDR3 sequence (DNA): TGTGCCAGCAGCTTGCGGACTAGCGTGAACACCGGGGAGCTGTTTTTT. Its translation: CASSLRTSVNTGELFF.

CDR3 DNA sequence: TGTGCCAGCAGTAGGGGCCTAGCGGGAAGCACAGATACGCAGTATTTT. The encoded protein is CASSRGLAGSTDTQYF. The chain combines TRBV6-6 with TRBJ2-3; 9 nucleotides match TRBD2. Germline CDR1 and CDR2: MNHNY and SVGAGI (reference sequence). V dropped 5 bases and J dropped 0; count of bases not matched to a gene: 6. This CDR3 comprises 16 residues.

In its sample, this clone was seen once. The chain links TRBV7-3 to TRBJ2-7; 7 positions agree with TRBD1. The CDR3 has 15 amino acids. With 4 bases clipped from V and 4 bases from J, the junction kept 10 bases outside the gene matches. Germline V gene sequence: CDR1 SGHTA, CDR2 FQGTGA. CDR3 nucleotide sequence: TGTGCCAGCAGCTCCGCCGTGGGACAGCAATACGAGCAGTACTTC. Translation gives CASSSAVGQQYEQYF.